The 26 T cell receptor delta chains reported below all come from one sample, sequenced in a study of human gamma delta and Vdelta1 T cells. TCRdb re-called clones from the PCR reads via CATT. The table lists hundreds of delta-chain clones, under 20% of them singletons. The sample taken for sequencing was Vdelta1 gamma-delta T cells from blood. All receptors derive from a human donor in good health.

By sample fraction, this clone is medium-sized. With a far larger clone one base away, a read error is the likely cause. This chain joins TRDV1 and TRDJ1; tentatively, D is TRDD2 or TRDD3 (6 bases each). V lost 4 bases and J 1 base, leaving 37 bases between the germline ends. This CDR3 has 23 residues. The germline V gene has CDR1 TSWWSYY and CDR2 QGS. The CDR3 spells CALGVFTFPPTSIYLGVTDKLIF. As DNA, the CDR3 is TGTGCTCTTGGGGTCTTTACCTTCCCTCCGACATCTATTTACTTGGGGGTCACCGATAAACTCATCTTT.

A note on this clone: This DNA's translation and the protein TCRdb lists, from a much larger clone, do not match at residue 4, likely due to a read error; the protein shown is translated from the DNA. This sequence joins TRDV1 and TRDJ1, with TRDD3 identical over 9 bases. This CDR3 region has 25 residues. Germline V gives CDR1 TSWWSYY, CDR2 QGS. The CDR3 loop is CALREAASFLAFLLGDLPNTDKLIF. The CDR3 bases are TGTGCTCTTAGGGAGGCCGCATCCTTCCTCGCTTTTTTACTGGGGGACCTCCCCAACACCGATAAACTCATCTTT.

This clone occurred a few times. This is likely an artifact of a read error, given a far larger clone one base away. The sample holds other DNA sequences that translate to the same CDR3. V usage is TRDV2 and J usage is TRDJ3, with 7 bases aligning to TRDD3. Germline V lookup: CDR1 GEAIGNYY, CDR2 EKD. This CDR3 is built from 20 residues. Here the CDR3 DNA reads TGCGCCTGTGACACTCACTACTATACGGGGGATCTCTGGGATACCCGACAGATGTTTTTC. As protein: CACDTHYYTGDLWDTRQMFF.

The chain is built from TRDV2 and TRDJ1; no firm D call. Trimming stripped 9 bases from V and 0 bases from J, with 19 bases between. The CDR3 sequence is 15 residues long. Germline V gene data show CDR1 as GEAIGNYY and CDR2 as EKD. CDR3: CATVNAREYTDKLIF. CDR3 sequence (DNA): TGTGCCACCGTAAACGCGAGAGAATACACCGATAAACTCATCTTT.

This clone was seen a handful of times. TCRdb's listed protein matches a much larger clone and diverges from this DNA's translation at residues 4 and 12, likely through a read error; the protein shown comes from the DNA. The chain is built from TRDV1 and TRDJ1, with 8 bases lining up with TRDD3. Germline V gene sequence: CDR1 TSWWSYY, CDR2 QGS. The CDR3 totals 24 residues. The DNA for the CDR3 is TGTGCCCTTGAGGAGTCCCTCCCTCTTCCGGGCTGCTGGGGGACTTACTCTTACACCGATAAACTCATCTTT. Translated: CALEESLPLPGCWGTYSYTDKLIF.

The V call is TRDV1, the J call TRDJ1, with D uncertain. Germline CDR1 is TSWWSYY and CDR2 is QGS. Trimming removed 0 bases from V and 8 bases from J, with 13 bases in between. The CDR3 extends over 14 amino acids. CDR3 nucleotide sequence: TGTGCTCTTGGGGAACTTCTCGTCACCGCAAAACTCATCTTT. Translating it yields CALGELLVTAKLIF.

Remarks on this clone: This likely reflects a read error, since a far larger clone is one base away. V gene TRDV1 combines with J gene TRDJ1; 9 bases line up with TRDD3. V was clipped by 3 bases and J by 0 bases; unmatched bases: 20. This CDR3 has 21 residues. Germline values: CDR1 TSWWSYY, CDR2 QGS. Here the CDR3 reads CALGDSSLRTWGIWDTDKLIF. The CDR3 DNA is TGTGCTCTTGGGGACTCCTCCCTCCGGACGTGGGGGATATGGGACACCGATAAACTCATCTTT.

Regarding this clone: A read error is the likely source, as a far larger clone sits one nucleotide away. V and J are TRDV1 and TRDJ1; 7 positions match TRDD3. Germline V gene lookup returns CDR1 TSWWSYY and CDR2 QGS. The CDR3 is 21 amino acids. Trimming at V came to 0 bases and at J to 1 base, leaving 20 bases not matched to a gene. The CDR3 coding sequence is TGTGCTCTTGGGGAACTAGGGCCTCCCCACGCACCTGGGGGTGCCACCGATAAACTCATCTTT. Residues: CALGELGPPHAPGGATDKLIF.

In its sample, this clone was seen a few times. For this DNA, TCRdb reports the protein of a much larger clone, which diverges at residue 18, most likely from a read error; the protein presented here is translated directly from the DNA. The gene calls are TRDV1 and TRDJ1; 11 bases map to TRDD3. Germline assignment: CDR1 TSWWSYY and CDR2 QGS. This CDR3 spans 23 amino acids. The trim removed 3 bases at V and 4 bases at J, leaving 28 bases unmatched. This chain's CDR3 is CALGDAGHPTVGGYAVVIDKLIF. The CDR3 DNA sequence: TGTGCTCTTGGGGACGCGGGTCATCCTACCGTTGGGGGATACGCCGTTGTGATCGATAAACTCATCTTT.

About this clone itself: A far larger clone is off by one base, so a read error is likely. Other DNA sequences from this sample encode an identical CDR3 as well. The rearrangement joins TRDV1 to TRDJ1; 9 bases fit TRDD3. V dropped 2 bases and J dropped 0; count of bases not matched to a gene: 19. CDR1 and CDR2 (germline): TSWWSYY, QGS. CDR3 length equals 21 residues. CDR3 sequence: CALGESQTSHWGTTHTDKLIF. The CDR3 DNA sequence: TGTGCTCTTGGGGAATCTCAGACCTCCCACTGGGGGACGACCCACACCGATAAACTCATCTTT.

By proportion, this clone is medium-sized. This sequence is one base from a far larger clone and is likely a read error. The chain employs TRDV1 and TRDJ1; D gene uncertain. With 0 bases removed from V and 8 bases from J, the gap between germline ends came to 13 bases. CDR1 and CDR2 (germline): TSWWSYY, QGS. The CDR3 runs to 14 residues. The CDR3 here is CALGELLVPVKLIF. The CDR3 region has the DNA TGTGCTCTTGGGGAACTTCTCGTCCCCGTAAAACTCATCTTT.

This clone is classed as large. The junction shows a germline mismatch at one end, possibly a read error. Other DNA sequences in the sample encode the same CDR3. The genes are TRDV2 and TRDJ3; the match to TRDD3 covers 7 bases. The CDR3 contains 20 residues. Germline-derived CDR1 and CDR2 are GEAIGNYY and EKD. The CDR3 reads CACDTHYYTGDLWDTRQMFF. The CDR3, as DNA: TGCGCCTGTGACACTCACTACTATACGGGGGATCTCTGGGACACCCGACAGATGTTTTTC.

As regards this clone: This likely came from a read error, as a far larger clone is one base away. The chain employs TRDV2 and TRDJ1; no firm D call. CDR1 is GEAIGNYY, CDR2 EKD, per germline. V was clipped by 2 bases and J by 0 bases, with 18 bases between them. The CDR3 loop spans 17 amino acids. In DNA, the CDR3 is TGTGCCTGTGACATCGTAAACGCGAGAGAATACACCGATAAACTCATCTTT. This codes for CACDIVNAREYTDKLIF.

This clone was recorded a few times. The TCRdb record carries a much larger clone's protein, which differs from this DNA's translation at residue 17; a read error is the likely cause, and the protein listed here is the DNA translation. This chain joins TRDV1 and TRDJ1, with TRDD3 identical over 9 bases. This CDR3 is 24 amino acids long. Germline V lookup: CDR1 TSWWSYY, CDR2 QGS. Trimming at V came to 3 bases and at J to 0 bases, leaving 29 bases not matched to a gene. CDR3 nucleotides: TGTGCTCTTGGGGAGTCCCTCCCTCTTCCGGGCTACTGGGGGACTTACGTTTACACCGATAAACTCATCTTT. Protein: CALGESLPLPGYWGTYVYTDKLIF.

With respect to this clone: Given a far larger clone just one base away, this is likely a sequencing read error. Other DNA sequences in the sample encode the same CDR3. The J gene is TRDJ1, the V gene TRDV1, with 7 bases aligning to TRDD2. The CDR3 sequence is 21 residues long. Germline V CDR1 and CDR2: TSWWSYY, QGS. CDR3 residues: CALGELSYRPGNGDDTDKLIF. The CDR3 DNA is TGTGCCCTTGGGGAACTTTCCTACAGACCGGGAAACGGCGATGACACCGATAAACTCATCTTT.

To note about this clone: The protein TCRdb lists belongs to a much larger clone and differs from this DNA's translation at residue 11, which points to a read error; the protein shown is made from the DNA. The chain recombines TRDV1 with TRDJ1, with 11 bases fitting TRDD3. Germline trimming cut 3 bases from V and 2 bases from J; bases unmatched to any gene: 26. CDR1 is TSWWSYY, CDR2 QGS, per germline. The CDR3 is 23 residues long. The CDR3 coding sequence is TGTGCTCTTGGGGACGCGGGTCATCCTACCATTGGGGGATACGCCGTTGTGACCGATAAACTCATCTTT. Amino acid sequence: CALGDAGHPTIGGYAVVTDKLIF.

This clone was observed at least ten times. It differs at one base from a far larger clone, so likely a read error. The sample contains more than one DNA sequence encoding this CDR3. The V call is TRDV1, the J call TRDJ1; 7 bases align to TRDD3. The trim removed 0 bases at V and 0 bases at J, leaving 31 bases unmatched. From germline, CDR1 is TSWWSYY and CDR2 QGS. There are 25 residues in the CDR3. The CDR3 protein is CALGELVFVGAARTGVLYYTDKLIF. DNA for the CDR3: TGTGCTCTTGGGGAACTAGTCTTCGTCGGAGCGGCCCGTACTGGGGTATTGTACTACACCGATAAACTCATCTTT.

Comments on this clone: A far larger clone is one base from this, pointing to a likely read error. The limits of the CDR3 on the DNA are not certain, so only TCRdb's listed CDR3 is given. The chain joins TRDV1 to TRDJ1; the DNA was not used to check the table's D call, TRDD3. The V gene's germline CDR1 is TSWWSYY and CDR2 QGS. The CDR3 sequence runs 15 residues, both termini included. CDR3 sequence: CAVGERWGYACKLIF.

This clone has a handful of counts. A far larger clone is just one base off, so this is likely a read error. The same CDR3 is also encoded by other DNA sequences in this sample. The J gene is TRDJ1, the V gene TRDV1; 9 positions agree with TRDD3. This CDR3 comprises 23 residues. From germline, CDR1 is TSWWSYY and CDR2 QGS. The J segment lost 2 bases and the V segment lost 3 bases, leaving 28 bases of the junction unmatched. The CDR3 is CALGDAGHPTVGGYAVVTDKLIF. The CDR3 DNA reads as TGTGCTCTTGGGGACGCGGGTCATCCTACCGTTGGGGGATATGCCGTTGTGACCGATAAACTCATCTTT.

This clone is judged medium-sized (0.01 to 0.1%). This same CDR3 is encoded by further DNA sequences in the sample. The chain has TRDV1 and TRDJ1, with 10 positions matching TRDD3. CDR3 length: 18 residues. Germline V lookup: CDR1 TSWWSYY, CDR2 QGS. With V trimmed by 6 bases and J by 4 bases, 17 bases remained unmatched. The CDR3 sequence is CALGSGGIRRGKGDKLIF. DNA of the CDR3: TGTGCTCTTGGATCTGGGGGGATACGACGTGGGAAGGGCGATAAACTCATCTTT.

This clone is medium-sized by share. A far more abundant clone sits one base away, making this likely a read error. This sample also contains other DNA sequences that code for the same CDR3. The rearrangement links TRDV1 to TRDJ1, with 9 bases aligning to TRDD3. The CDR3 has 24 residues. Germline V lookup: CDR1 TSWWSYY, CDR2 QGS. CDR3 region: CALGESLPLPGYWGTYSYTDKLIF. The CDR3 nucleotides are TGTGCTCTCGGGGAGTCCCTCCCTCTTCCGGGCTACTGGGGGACTTACTCTTACACCGATAAACTCATCTTT.

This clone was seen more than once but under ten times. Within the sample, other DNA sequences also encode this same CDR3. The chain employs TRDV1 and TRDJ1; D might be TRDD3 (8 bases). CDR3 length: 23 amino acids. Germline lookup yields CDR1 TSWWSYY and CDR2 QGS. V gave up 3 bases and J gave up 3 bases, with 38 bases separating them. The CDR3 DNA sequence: TGTGCTCTTGGGGAGAACCTGCCGCTTCCTATTCTTAGGGGGATAATTGGGGCCGATAAACTCATCTTT. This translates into CALGENLPLPILRGIIGADKLIF.

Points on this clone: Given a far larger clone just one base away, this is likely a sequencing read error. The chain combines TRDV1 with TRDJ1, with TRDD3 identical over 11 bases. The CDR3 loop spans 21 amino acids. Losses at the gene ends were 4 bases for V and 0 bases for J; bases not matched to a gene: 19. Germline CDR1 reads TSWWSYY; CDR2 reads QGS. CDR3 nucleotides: TGTGCTCTTGGGGGGCTACAAGACCCTACTGGGGGATATGAGTACACCGATAAACTCATCTTT. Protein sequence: CALGGLQDPTGGYEYTDKLIF.

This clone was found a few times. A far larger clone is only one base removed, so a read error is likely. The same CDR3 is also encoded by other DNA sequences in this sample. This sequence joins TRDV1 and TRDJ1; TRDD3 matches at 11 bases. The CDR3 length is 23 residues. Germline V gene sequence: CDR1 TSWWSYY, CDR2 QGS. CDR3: CALGDAGHPTVGGYAVVTDKLIF. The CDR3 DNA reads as TGTGCTCTTGGGGACGCGGGTCATCCTACCGTTGGGGGATACGCCGTTGTGACCGACAAACTCATCTTT.

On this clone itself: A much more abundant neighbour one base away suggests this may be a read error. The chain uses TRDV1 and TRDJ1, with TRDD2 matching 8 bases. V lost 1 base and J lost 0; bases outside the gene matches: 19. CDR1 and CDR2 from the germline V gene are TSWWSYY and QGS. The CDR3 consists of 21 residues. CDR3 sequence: CALGEPSYRPGNGDDTDKLIF. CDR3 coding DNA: TGTGCTCTTGGGGAACCTTCCTACAGACCGGGAAACGGCGATGACACCGATAAACTCATCTTT.

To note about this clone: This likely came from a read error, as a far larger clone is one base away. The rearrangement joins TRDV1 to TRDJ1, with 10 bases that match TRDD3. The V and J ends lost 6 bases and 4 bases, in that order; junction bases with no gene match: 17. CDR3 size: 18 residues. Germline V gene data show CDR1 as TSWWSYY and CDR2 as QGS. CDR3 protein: CALGTGGIRRGKGDKLIF. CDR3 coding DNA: TGTGCTCTTGGAACTGGGGGGATACGACGTGGGAAGGGCGATAAACTCATCTTT.